This is a list of T cell receptor beta chains from one sample in a study of blood T cell repertoires in COVID-19. The assay was immunoSEQ multiplex PCR, and TCRdb's table has in-frame clones only and misses some. The repertoire holds about 130,000 clones, 84% seen once, with roughly two fifths in the top ten. The sample consisted of peripheral blood. Receptors originate from a human donor in a cohort sampled during active COVID-19. Both conserved end residues are part of each CDR3. D genes are given only for firm matches. The size entry is marked missing in some rows and otherwise reads once, few, many or a size class.

d_call,j_call,clone_size,v_call,cdr3_aa,cdr3_nt
NA,TRBJ1-5,NA,TRBV19,CASSTRGPGQPQHF,TGTGCCAGTAGCACGCGGGGCCCCGGGCAGCCCCAGCATTTT
NA,TRBJ1-1,NA,TRBV1,CTSCPGEMNTEAFF,TGCACCAGCTGTCCAGGGGAGATGAACACTGAAGCTTTCTTT
TRBD1,TRBJ2-3,NA,TRBV6-5,CASIYRGRGDTQYF,TGTGCCAGCATATACAGGGGGCGCGGGGATACGCAGTATTTT
NA,TRBJ1-2,NA,TRBV5-4,CASSLRVGVNYGYTF,TGTGCCAGCAGCTTGCGGGTAGGGGTAAACTATGGCTACACCTTC
NA,TRBJ2-5,few,TRBV7-2,CASSDSRTGTQYF,TGTGCCAGCAGCGACTCCCGTACTGGGACCCAGTACTTC
NA,TRBJ1-2,few,TRBV5-5,CASGAEPNYGYTF,TGTGCCAGCGGGGCGGAACCTAACTATGGCTACACCTTC
NA,TRBJ2-3,NA,TRBV2,CASTRGGQGTDTQYF,TGTGCCAGCACGCGGGGGGGACAGGGCACAGATACGCAGTATTTT
TRBD2,TRBJ2-3,NA,TRBV11-3,CASSPEGGRADTQYF,TGTGCCAGCAGCCCGGAGGGCGGGAGGGCAGATACGCAGTATTTT
TRBD1,TRBJ2-5,NA,TRBV10-3,CAIRGQAGETQYF,TGTGCCATCAGGGGACAGGCGGGAGAGACCCAGTACTTC
TRBD1,TRBJ2-6,once,TRBV4-3,CASSRTGGIGANVLTF,TGCGCCAGCAGCCGTACAGGGGGCATTGGGGCCAACGTCCTGACTTTC
NA,TRBJ2-1,NA,TRBV12-3/TRBV12-4,CASSRQNNEQFF,TGTGCCAGCAGTAGACAGAACAATGAGCAGTTCTTC
TRBD1,TRBJ2-3,NA,TRBV19,CASRDRGTDTQYF,TGTGCCAGTCGGGACAGAGGCACAGATACGCAGTATTTT
NA,TRBJ1-4,NA,TRBV2,CASSTLGAANEKLFF,TGTGCCAGCAGCACCTTAGGGGCAGCTAATGAAAAACTGTTTTTT
TRBD1,TRBJ1-1,few,TRBV3-1/TRBV3-2,CASSLWTGAQNTEAFF,TGTGCCAGCAGCTTGTGGACAGGTGCTCAGAACACTGAAGCTTTCTTT